A selection of T cell receptor beta chains follows, all from one sample in a study of blood T cell repertoires in COVID-19. The data were produced by immunoSEQ multiplex PCR, yet TCRdb's version contains in-frame clones alone and is incomplete. The table has about 270,000 clones, approximately 77% seen once. The specimen was peripheral blood. The origin of the receptors is a woman between 18 and 30 years old with acute or convalescent COVID-19. Each CDR3 is given with its conserved first and last residue. A D gene is named only where the DNA matches it firmly. A clone size is listed for some rows: how often the clone was seen (once, few, many), or a class if it is expanded.

V	D	J	size	DNA	CDR3
TRBV28	TRBD2	TRBJ2-1	NA	TGTGCCAGCAGTTGGGGGGGACTAGCGCTAAAAGCCACAGGTGAGCAGTTCTTC	CASSWGGLALKATGEQFF
TRBV5-6	NA	TRBJ2-3	NA	TGTGCCAGCAGAAATCGACAGGGGAGGGTAGATACGCAGTATTTT	CASRNRQGRVDTQYF
TRBV5-6	TRBD2	TRBJ2-7	NA	TGTGCCAGCAGCTTGAGCGGGAGGTCCTACGAGCAGTACTTC	CASSLSGRSYEQYF
TRBV18	NA	TRBJ2-1	NA	TGTGCCAGCTCACTACAGGGTGGTGCCTACAATGAGCAGTTCTTC	CASSLQGGAYNEQFF
TRBV5-1	TRBD1	TRBJ1-6	NA	TGCGCCAGCAGCCCGGAGGTACAGGGGACGGTTAATTCACCCCTCCACTTT	CASSPEVQGTVNSPLHF
TRBV5-8	NA	TRBJ1-2	few	TGTGCCAGCAGCTTTGGTCGAGGCTATGGCTACACCTTC	CASSFGRGYGYTF
TRBV3-1/TRBV3-2	TRBD1	TRBJ2-7	once	TGTGCCAGCAGCCCCCAGGGGACAGGGGGTTCCTACGAGCAGTACTTC	CASSPQGTGGSYEQYF
TRBV7-2	NA	TRBJ1-2	once	TGTGCCAGCAGCCACGACGGGGGGTTCGTTGGCTACACCTTC	CASSHDGGFVGYTF
TRBV11-2	NA	TRBJ1-1	few	TGTGCCAGCAGCTTAGAGGCCAGGGGAGATCCTGAAGCTTTCTTT	CASSLEARGDPEAFF
TRBV18	TRBD2	TRBJ2-1	NA	TGTGCCAGCTCACCAAAGACTAGCGGGAGCAATGAGCAGTTCTTC	CASSPKTSGSNEQFF
TRBV6-5	TRBD1	TRBJ2-7	NA	TGTGCCAGCAGAGGGACAGGGACATACTTC	CASRGTGTYF
TRBV28	TRBD1	TRBJ1-5	once	TGTGCCAGCAGACCCGGACAGGGGGGTCAGCCCCAGCATTTT	CASRPGQGGQPQHF
TRBV12-3/TRBV12-4	NA	TRBJ1-5	NA	TGTGCCAGCAGTTTTCGGGAGGGTCAGCCCCAGCATTTT	CASSFREGQPQHF
TRBV9	NA	TRBJ1-1	NA	TGTGCCAGCAGCGTCGGGAGGGTCACTGAAGCTTTCTTT	CASSVGRVTEAFF
TRBV7-6	NA	TRBJ2-3	NA	TGTGCCAGCAGCTTAGATGTAAGGGGCACGGATACGCAGTATTTT	CASSLDVRGTDTQYF
TRBV25-1	TRBD2	TRBJ2-4	NA	TGTGCCAGCAGTGAACCTAGCGGGAGAGGAGATAACATTCAGTACTTC	CASSEPSGRGDNIQYF
TRBV19	NA	TRBJ1-2	NA	TGTGCCAGTAGTATAGGACTAAGGGCCGGCTACACCTTC	CASSIGLRAGYTF
TRBV6-5	TRBD1	TRBJ1-1	NA	TGTGCCAGCAGTTACTTGACCCCAGGGGGCTGGACTGAAGCTTTCTTT	CASSYLTPGGWTEAFF